These T cell receptor beta chains were read from a single sample in a study of identical twins. TCRdb re-called the 5' RACE reads through MiXCR, storing one row per CDR3 protein. This table has under 350,000 distinct CDR3 sequences, roughly 10% appearing once. These data also formed part of another study, on yellow fever vaccine responses in identical twins.

Sequenced material: CD8+ T cells sorted from blood. The receptors come from a woman aged 18 to 35 in good health. Both conserved end residues are part of each CDR3. The D gene is left open where the match is weak. A clone size is listed for some rows: how often the clone was seen (once, few, many), or a class if it is expanded.

clone size: few; J gene: TRBJ1-2; V gene: TRBV3-1; D gene: -; CDR3 protein: CASSQADVDGYTF; CDR3 DNA: TGTGCCAGCAGCCAAGCCGACGTCGATGGCTACACCTTC
clone size: few; J gene: TRBJ2-1; V gene: TRBV7-9; D gene: -; CDR3 protein: CASNPSYGSAYNEQFF; CDR3 DNA: TGTGCCAGCAACCCGTCCTACGGGAGTGCCTACAATGAGCAGTTCTTC
clone size: -; J gene: TRBJ2-7; V gene: TRBV27; D gene: TRBD2; CDR3 protein: CASSSSLAASYEQYF; CDR3 DNA: TGTGCCAGCAGTTCTTCACTAGCGGCGTCCTACGAGCAGTACTTC
clone size: few; J gene: TRBJ2-7; V gene: TRBV6-5; D gene: TRBD1; CDR3 protein: CASSYGPGQGYEQYF; CDR3 DNA: TGTGCCAGCAGTTACGGCCCGGGACAGGGCTACGAGCAGTACTTC
clone size: -; J gene: TRBJ2-1; V gene: TRBV24-1; D gene: TRBD1; CDR3 protein: CATRGTGRYNEQFF; CDR3 DNA: TGTGCCACCAGAGGGACAGGACGATACAATGAGCAGTTCTTC
clone size: -; J gene: TRBJ1-5; V gene: TRBV28; D gene: -; CDR3 protein: CASSPWAGRGWQPQHF; CDR3 DNA: TGTGCCAGCAGCCCCTGGGCAGGGAGAGGCTGGCAGCCCCAGCATTTT
clone size: -; J gene: TRBJ2-6; V gene: TRBV4-1; D gene: -; CDR3 protein: CASSQEGVSTSGANVLTF; CDR3 DNA: TGCGCCAGCAGCCAAGAAGGTGTCAGTACCTCTGGGGCCAACGTCCTGACTTTC
clone size: few; J gene: TRBJ2-7; V gene: TRBV30; D gene: -; CDR3 protein: CAWAELGGEQYF; CDR3 DNA: TGTGCCTGGGCTGAATTGGGGGGCGAGCAGTACTTC
clone size: -; J gene: TRBJ2-2; V gene: TRBV4-3; D gene: TRBD2; CDR3 protein: CASSQERLLAGVIGELFF; CDR3 DNA: TGCGCCAGCAGCCAAGAGCGGCTACTAGCGGGAGTTATTGGGGAGCTGTTTTTT
clone size: -; J gene: TRBJ2-3; V gene: TRBV11-2; D gene: -; CDR3 protein: CASSLELSTGSSTDTQYF; CDR3 DNA: TGTGCCAGCAGCTTAGAGCTTTCGACAGGTTCTAGCACAGATACGCAGTATTTT